The 28 T cell receptor beta chains listed next were all sequenced from one sample in a study of cytomegalovirus exposure and HLA in healthy donors. This table comes from immunoSEQ multiplex PCR, and its TCRdb copy is limited to in-frame clones, with some not included. The sample lists 190,000 or so clones; 84% were seen once. The specimen sequenced was PBMCs. All receptors derive from a woman younger than 30 in good health and CMV-seropositive.

The chain joins TRBV2 to TRBJ1-4; D is possibly TRBD1 (6 bases). CDR3 length: 13 residues. Trimming left V 4 bases short and J 5 bases short, with 8 bases between. Germline CDR1 and CDR2: SNHLY and FYNNEI. The CDR3 DNA reads TGTGCCAGCAGTGGGACAGAAAATGAAAAACTGTTTTTT. This encodes CASSGTENEKLFF.

The gene calls are TRBV13 and TRBJ2-1; 12 bases are shared with TRBD1. CDR1 is PRHDT, CDR2 FYEKMQ, per germline (reference sequence). CDR3 size: 17 residues. Trimming took 0 bases from V and 9 from J; bases not matched to a gene: 9. The CDR3 loop is CASSLGSGTGGAGEQFF. The CDR3 DNA reads as TGTGCCAGCAGCTTAGGGTCCGGGACAGGGGGCGCGGGTGAGCAGTTCTTC.

This clone has a single count. This chain connects TRBV5-1 to TRBJ2-3, with TRBD2 matching 8 bases. The CDR3 loop spans 14 amino acids. Germline V lookup: CDR1 SGHRS, CDR2 YFSETQ. Losses at the gene ends were 5 bases for V and 6 bases for J; bases not matched to a gene: 8. CDR3 loop: CASSDGGAADTQYF. The DNA for the CDR3 is TGCGCCAGCAGTGACGGGGGGGCCGCGGATACGCAGTATTTT.

This chain uses TRBV5-8 with TRBJ2-1; 7 positions agree with TRBD2. Germline CDR1 reads SGHTS; CDR2 reads YDEGEE. V was pared by 4 bases and J by 4 bases, with 8 bases of the junction left unmatched. The CDR3 extends over 15 amino acids. The CDR3 reads CASSLYGLEYNEQFF. CDR3 sequence (DNA): TGTGCCAGCAGCCTATATGGACTAGAGTACAATGAGCAGTTCTTC.

By proportion, this clone is medium-sized. The chain couples TRBV7-4 to TRBJ1-3; TRBD1 is a possible D gene (6 bases). The CDR3 is made up of 16 amino acids. The germline CDR1 and CDR2 sequences are SGHVT and SQSDAQ. V lost 5 bases to trimming and J lost 7 bases, with 21 bases between them. CDR3 sequence: CASSVGTLNRGNTIYF. Written as DNA, the CDR3 is TGTGCCAGCAGCGTCGGGACACTAAACCGAGGGAACACCATATATTTT.

The chain carries TRBV11-2 and TRBJ2-3; D might be TRBD1 (6 bases). The germline V and J ends were trimmed by 2 bases and 8 bases, with 17 bases remaining between them. The CDR3 contains 15 residues. From germline, CDR1 is SGHAT and CDR2 FQNNGV. In nucleotides, the CDR3 is TGTGCCAGCAGCTTACTCGGGACACAGATTCGTACGCAGTATTTT. Protein sequence: CASSLLGTQIRTQYF.

This rearrangement joins TRBV23-1 to TRBJ1-5; D is uncertain. TRBV23-1 has ORF status, its function being uncertain. Trimming pared 7 bases from V and 3 bases from J, leaving 19 bases between. The CDR3 runs to 16 residues. Here the CDR3 DNA reads TGCGCCAGCATCTCACTATCTTCTCAGATCAATCAGCCCCAGCATTTT. This encodes CASISLSSQINQPQHF.

V usage is TRBV15 and J usage is TRBJ2-7; possibly TRBD2 for D (5 bases). V was cut by 3 bases and J by 3 bases, with 9 bases left in between. The CDR3 is 13 residues long. Germline loops: CDR1 LNHNV, CDR2 YYDKDF (reference sequence). For the CDR3, the DNA is TGTGCCACCAGCAGGGCACGGGGCTACGAGCAGTACTTC. It yields the protein CATSRARGYEQYF.

This chain links TRBV6-5 with TRBJ2-5, with 7 bases fitting TRBD2. Germline values: CDR1 MNHEY, CDR2 SVGAGI. The CDR3 totals 15 residues. V lost 6 bases to trimming and J lost 0 bases; unmatched junction nucleotides: 7. The CDR3 spells CASSPSSGHQETQYF. CDR3 nucleotides: TGTGCCAGCAGCCCCTCTAGCGGCCACCAAGAGACCCAGTACTTC.

The J gene is TRBJ2-3, the V gene TRBV13, with TRBD2 matching 11 bases. The trim removed 5 bases at V and 2 bases at J, leaving 9 bases unmatched. The CDR3 runs 17 residues. Germline assignment: CDR1 PRHDT and CDR2 FYEKMQ (reference sequence). This chain's CDR3 is CASSADQGLAVTDTQYF. The CDR3 bases are TGTGCCAGCAGCGCCGACCAGGGACTAGCGGTCACAGATACGCAGTATTTT.

The chain couples TRBV5-7 to TRBJ1-1; maybe TRBD1 (6 bases). TRBV5-7 is an open reading frame, and its role is uncertain. The ends were cut back, 7 bases at V and 8 bases at J, with 21 bases in the middle. This CDR3 region has 14 residues. CDR3 in amino acids: CASQRVGTRLEAFF. The CDR3 bases are TGTGCCAGCCAAAGGGTCGGGACACGACTCGAAGCTTTCTTT.

The chain is built from TRBV19 and TRBJ2-2; the match to TRBD1 covers 7 bases. The germline V gene encodes CDR1 LNHDA and CDR2 SQIVND (reference sequence). The CDR3 covers 15 residues. After removal of 3 bases from V and 5 bases from J, the junction contained 6 bases not matched to a gene. CDR3 in DNA: TGTGCCAGTAGTATCAGACAGGGTAGAACCGGGGAGCTGTTTTTT. It is translated as CASSIRQGRTGELFF.

The chain uses TRBV6-6 and TRBJ2-7, with 7 bases fitting TRBD2. The CDR3 runs to 12 residues. Germline trimming cut 11 bases from V and 4 bases from J; bases unmatched to any gene: 8. Germline V gene lookup returns CDR1 MNHNY and CDR2 SVGAGI (reference sequence). This CDR3 reads CASHGGSYEQYF. For the CDR3, the DNA is TGTGCCTCACACGGGGGGAGTTACGAGCAGTACTTC.

Only one count was recorded for this clone. Sequence at one end of the junction differs from germline and may be a read error. This CDR3 reads CASSPGGRDRGIF. The CDR3, as DNA: TGTGCCAGCAGCCCAGGGGGGCGGGACAGGGGGATCTTC. This sequence joins TRBV7-6 and TRBJ2-1; TRBD1 aligns across 11 bases. Germline V gene data show CDR1 as SGHVS and CDR2 as FNYEAQ. The CDR3 has 13 amino acids. The full variable domain, rest sourced from reference TRBV7-6 and TRBJ2-1, is GAGVSQSPRYKVTKRGQDVALRCDPISGHVSLYWYRQALGQGPEFLTYFNYEAQQDKSGLPNDRFSAERPEGSISTLTIQRTEQRDSAMYRCASSPGGRDRGIFGPGTRLTVL.

This sequence joins TRBV7-8 and TRBJ2-1; 10 nucleotides line up with TRBD1. The CDR3 extends over 14 amino acids. V gave up 1 base and J gave up 6 bases; unmatched junction bases: 0. The germline CDR1 and CDR2 sequences are SGHVS and FQNEAQ. CDR3 protein: CASSLGTGGNEQFF. CDR3 nucleotides: TGTGCCAGCAGCTTAGGGACAGGGGGCAATGAGCAGTTCTTC.

The chain joins TRBV9 to TRBJ2-2, with TRBD1 matching 8 bases. The V and J ends lost 3 bases and 5 bases, in that order; junction bases with no gene match: 3. Germline CDR1 and CDR2: SGDLS and YYNGEE. This CDR3 is 14 amino acids long. The CDR3 sequence: CASSATGGTGELFF. CDR3 bases: TGTGCCAGCAGCGCAACAGGGGGAACCGGGGAGCTGTTTTTT.

The chain joins TRBV6-5 to TRBJ1-1, with D possibly matching TRBD1 (5 bases). In germline, CDR1 is MNHEY, CDR2 SVGAGI. CDR3 size: 14 residues. V was shortened by 6 bases and J by 2 bases, with 13 bases between the two germline ends. The CDR3 nucleotides read TGTGCCAGCAGCCCGGGGGGGGGAAACACTGAAGCTTTCTTT. As protein: CASSPGGGNTEAFF.

This chain uses TRBV4-2 with TRBJ1-1; 8 bases line up with TRBD1. This CDR3 region has 15 residues. After removal of 0 bases from V and 10 bases from J, the junction contained 10 bases not matched to a gene. Germline V CDR1 and CDR2: LGHNA, YNFKEQ. The CDR3, as DNA: TGTGCCAGCAGCCAAGATCAGGCCGGACAGGGTTTAGCTTTCTTT. Translated: CASSQDQAGQGLAFF.

The chain couples TRBV7-2 to TRBJ2-1, with 7 bases lining up with TRBD2. The CDR3 is 14 amino acids. V trimming: 6 bases; J trimming: 4 bases; junction bases outside the gene matches: 6. Germline CDR1 reads SGHTA; CDR2 reads FQGNSA. The CDR3 DNA is TGTGCCAGCAGAGTAGCGGGCCAATACAATGAGCAGTTCTTC. Protein: CASRVAGQYNEQFF.

V and J are TRBV6-4 and TRBJ2-3, with TRBD2 identical over 15 bases. From germline, CDR1 is MRHNA and CDR2 SNTAGT. V gave up 6 bases and J gave up 6 bases; unmatched junction bases: 13. This CDR3 is 18 amino acids long. The CDR3 loop is CASSPLAGGTSGGDTQYF. In DNA form, the CDR3 reads TGTGCCAGCAGCCCTCTTGCTGGCGGGACTAGCGGGGGGGATACGCAGTATTTT.

This clone was seen only once. The chain combines TRBV18 with TRBJ1-2; D not resolved. CDR3 length equals 16 residues. V was pared by 2 bases and J by 1 base, with 14 bases between. Germline V gene sequence: CDR1 KGHSH, CDR2 LQKENI. CDR3 amino acids: CASSPINSGINYGYTF. The CDR3 DNA reads TGTGCCAGCTCACCAATTAACAGCGGAATTAACTATGGCTACACCTTC.

The chain is built from TRBV11-3 and TRBJ1-6; D is undetermined. This CDR3 is built from 13 residues. Germline loops: CDR1 SGHNT, CDR2 YENEEA. V was cut by 2 bases and J by 7 bases, with 6 bases left in between. Written as DNA, the CDR3 is TGTGCCAGCAGCTTAAGCCTAAATTCACCCCTCCACTTT. Translated, it gives CASSLSLNSPLHF.

The rearrangement links TRBV5-1 to TRBJ2-5; TRBD2 aligns across 8 bases. The ends lost 0 bases at V and 1 base at J; junction bases unmatched: 5. The CDR3 extends over 16 amino acids. CDR1 and CDR2 (germline): SGHRS, YFSETQ. As DNA, the CDR3 is TGCGCCAGCAGCTTGGATGGCGGGGGGCCCCAAGAGACCCAGTACTTC. Translated: CASSLDGGGPQETQYF.

The chain uses TRBV11-2 and TRBJ1-4; 10 nucleotides match TRBD1. Germline loops: CDR1 SGHAT, CDR2 FQNNGV. CDR3 length: 15 amino acids. The V gene end was trimmed by 5 bases and the J gene end by 7 bases; junction bases not matched to a gene: 7. CDR3 loop: CASSLSTGGGEKLFF. The CDR3 region has the DNA TGTGCCAGCAGCCTCTCGACAGGGGGCGGTGAAAAACTGTTTTTT.

The chain couples TRBV6-5 to TRBJ1-3; no definite D call. The CDR3 length is 15 residues. Germline-derived CDR1 and CDR2 are MNHEY and SVGAGI. V lost 6 bases, J lost 3 bases, and 15 bases lay in between. As DNA, the CDR3 is TGTGCCAGCAGCACTAAATTGGGTAGTGGAAACACCATATATTTT. Its translation is CASSTKLGSGNTIYF.

The chain joins TRBV5-5 to TRBJ2-7; 10 bases agree with TRBD2. The CDR3 contains 16 residues. The ends lost 1 base at V and 3 bases at J; junction bases unmatched: 7. Germline V gene lookup returns CDR1 SGHKS and CDR2 YYEKEE (reference sequence). This CDR3 reads CASSLTDLAGGYEQYF. As DNA, the CDR3 is TGTGCCAGCAGCTTGACCGACTTAGCGGGGGGCTACGAGCAGTACTTC.

This clone was detected only once. The chain employs TRBV13 and TRBJ2-7; TRBD1 agrees at 9 bases. V lost 0 bases, J lost 3 bases, and 6 bases stayed unmatched. This CDR3 region has 16 residues. Germline V CDR1 and CDR2: PRHDT, FYEKMQ (reference sequence). The CDR3 is CASSLGRGQGVYEQYF. The DNA for the CDR3 is TGTGCCAGCAGCTTAGGTCGGGGACAGGGCGTCTACGAGCAGTACTTC. Full variable domain (remainder filled in from reference TRBV13 and TRBJ2-7): AAGVIQSPRHLIKEKRETATLKCYPIPRHDTVYWYQQGPGQDPQFLISFYEKMQSDKGSIPDRFSAQQFSDYHSELNMSSLELGDSALYFCASSLGRGQGVYEQYFGPGTRLTVT.

The chain uses TRBV7-2 and TRBJ2-3, with 10 bases fitting TRBD2. This CDR3 region has 16 residues. The germline gives CDR1 SGHTA, CDR2 FQGNSA. V lost 0 bases to trimming and J lost 5 bases; unmatched junction nucleotides: 5. The CDR3 loop is CASSLAAGGAQDTQYF. Written as DNA, the CDR3 is TGTGCCAGCAGCTTAGCAGCGGGGGGGGCCCAAGATACGCAGTATTTT.